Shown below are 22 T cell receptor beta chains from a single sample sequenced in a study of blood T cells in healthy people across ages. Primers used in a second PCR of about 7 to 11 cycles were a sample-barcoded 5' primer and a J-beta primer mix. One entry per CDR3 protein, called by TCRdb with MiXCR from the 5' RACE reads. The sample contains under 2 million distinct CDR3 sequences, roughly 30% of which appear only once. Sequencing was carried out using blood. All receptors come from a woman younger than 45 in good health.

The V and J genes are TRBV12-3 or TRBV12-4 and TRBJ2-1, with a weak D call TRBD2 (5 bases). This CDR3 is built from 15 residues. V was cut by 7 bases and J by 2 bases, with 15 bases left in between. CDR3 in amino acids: CASTRGEVTYNEQFF. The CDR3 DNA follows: TGTGCCAGCACCCGGGGTGAGGTAACCTACAATGAGCAGTTCTTC.

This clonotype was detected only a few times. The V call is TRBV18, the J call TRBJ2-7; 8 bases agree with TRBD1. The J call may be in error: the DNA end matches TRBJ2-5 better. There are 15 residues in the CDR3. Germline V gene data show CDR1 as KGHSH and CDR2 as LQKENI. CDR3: CASSPRRQGTETQYF. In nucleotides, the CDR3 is TGTGCCAGCTCACCACGTAGACAGGGGACAGAGACCCAGTACTTC.

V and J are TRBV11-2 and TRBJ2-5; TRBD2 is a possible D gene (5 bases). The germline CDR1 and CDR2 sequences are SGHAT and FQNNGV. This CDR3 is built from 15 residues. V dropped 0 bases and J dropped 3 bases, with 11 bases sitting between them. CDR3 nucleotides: TGTGCCAGCAGCTTAGATCCCCGGGGTAAAGAGACCCAGTACTTC. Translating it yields CASSLDPRGKETQYF.

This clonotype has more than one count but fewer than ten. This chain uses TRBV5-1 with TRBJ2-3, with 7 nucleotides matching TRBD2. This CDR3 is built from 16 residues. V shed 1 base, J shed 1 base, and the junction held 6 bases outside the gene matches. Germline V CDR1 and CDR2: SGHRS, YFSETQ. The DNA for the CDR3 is TGCGCCAGCAGCTTGTCGACGGGAGGCCGCACAGATACGCAGTATTTT. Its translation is CASSLSTGGRTDTQYF.

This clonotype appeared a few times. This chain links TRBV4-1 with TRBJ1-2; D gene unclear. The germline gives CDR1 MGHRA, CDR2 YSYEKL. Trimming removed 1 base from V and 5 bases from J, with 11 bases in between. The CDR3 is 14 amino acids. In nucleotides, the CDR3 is TGCGCCAGCAGCCAAGTGGCACAGCTTTATGGCTACACCTTC. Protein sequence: CASSQVAQLYGYTF.

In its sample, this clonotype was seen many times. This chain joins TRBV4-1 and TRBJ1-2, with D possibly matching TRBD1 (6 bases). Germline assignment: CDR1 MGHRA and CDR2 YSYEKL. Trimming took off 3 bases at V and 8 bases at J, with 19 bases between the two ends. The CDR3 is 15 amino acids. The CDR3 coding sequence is TGCGCCAGCAGCCAGCCGGGTACAGGGTCGCGGGGCTACACCTTC. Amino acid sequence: CASSQPGTGSRGYTF.

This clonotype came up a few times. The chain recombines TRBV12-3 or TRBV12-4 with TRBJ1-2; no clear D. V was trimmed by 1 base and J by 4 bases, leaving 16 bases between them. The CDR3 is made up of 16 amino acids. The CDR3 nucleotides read TGTGCCAGCAGTTTAGGTCGGCTGTTGCATGTCTATGGCTACACCTTC. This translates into CASSLGRLLHVYGYTF.

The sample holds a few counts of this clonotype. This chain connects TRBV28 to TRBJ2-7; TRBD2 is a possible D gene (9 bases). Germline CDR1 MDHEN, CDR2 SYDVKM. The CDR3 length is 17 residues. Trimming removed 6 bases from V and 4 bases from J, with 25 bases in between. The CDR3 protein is CASSLTGVAGVSYEQYF. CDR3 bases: TGTGCCAGCAGCCTGACAGGGGTAGCGGGAGTTTCTTACGAGCAGTACTTC.

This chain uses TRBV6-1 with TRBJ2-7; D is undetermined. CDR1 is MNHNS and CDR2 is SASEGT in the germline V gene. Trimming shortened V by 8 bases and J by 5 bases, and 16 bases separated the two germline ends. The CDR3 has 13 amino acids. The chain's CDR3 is CASLLGESDEQYF. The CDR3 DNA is TGTGCCAGCCTGCTAGGAGAATCCGACGAGCAGTACTTC.

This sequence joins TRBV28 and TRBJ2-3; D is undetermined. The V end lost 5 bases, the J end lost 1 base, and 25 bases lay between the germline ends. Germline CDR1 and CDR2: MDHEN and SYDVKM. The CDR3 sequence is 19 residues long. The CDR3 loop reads CASSRSTWADGLGTDTQYF. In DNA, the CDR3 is TGTGCCAGCAGTCGTTCGACCTGGGCCGACGGATTAGGCACAGATACGCAGTATTTT.

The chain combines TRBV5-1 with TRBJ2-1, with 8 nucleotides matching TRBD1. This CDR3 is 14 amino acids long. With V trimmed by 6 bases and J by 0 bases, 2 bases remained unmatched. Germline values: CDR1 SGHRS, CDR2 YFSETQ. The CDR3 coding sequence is TGCGCCAGCAAGACAGGGGACTCCTACAATGAGCAGTTCTTC. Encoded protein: CASKTGDSYNEQFF. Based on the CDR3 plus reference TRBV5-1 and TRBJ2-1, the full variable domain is KAGVTQTPRYLIKTRGQQVTLSCSPISGHRSVSWYQQTPGQGLQFLFEYFSETQRNKGNFPGRFSGRQFSNSRSEMNVSTLELGDSALYLCASKTGDSYNEQFFGPGTRLTVL.

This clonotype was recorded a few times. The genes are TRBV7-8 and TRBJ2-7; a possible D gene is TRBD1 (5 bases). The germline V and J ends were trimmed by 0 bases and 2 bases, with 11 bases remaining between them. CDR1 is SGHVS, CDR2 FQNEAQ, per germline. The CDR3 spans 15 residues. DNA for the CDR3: TGTGCCAGCAGCTTAGCCAGGGTCCGACCCTACGAGCAGTACTTC. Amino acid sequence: CASSLARVRPYEQYF. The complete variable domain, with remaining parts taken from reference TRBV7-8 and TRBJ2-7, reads GAGVSQSPRYKVAKRGQDVALRCDPISGHVSLFWYQQALGQGPEFLTYFQNEAQLDKSGLPSDRFFAERPEGSVSTLKIQRTQQEDSAVYLCASSLARVRPYEQYFGPGTRLTVT.

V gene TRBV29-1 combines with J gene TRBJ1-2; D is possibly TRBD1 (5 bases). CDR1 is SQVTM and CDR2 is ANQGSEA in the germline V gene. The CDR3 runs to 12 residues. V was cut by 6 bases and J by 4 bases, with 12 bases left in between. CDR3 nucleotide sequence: TGCAGCGTCGAGCGGGGGGGCTATGGCTACACCTTC. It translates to CSVERGGYGYTF.

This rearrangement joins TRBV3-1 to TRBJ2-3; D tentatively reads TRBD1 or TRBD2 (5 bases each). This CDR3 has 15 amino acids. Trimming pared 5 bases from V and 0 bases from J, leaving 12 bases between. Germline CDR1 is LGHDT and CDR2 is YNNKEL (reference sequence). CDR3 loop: CASSARGRSTDTQYF. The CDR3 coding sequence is TGTGCCAGCAGCGCTCGGGGCAGAAGCACAGATACGCAGTATTTT.

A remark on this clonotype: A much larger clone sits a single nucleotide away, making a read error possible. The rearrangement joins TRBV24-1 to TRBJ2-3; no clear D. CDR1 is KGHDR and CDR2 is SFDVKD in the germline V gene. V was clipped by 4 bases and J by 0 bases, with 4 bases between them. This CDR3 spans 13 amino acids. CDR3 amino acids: CATSEQSTDTQYF. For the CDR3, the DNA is TGTGCCACCAGTGAGCAGAGCACAGATACGCAGTATTTT.

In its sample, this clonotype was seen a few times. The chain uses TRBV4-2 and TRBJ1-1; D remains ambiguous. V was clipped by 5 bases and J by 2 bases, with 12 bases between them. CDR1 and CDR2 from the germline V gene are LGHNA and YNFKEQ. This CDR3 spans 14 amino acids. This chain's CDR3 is CASSAGEINTEAFF. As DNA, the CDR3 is TGTGCCAGCAGCGCCGGGGAGATCAACACTGAAGCTTTCTTT.

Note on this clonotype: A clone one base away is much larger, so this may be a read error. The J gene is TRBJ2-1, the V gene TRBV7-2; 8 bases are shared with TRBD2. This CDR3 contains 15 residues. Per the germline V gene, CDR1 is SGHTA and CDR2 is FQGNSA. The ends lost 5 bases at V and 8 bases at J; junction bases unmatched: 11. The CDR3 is CASSPSRGGYDEQFF. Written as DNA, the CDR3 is TGTGCCAGCAGCCCGTCCCGGGGGGGGTACGATGAGCAGTTCTTC.

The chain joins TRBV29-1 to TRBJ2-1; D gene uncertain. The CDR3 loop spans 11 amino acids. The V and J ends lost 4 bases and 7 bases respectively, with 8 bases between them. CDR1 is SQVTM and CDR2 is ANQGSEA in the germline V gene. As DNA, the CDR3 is TGCAGCGTTGCCGACCTGAATGAGCAGTTCTTC. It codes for CSVADLNEQFF.

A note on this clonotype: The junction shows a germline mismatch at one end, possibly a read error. CDR3 protein: CTSSSPLAGVRNEQFF. CDR3 bases: TGTACCAGCAGTTCTCCACTAGCGGGAGTGCGGAATGAGCAGTTCTTC. The gene calls are TRBV7-8 and TRBJ2-1, with 11 bases fitting TRBD2. This CDR3 contains 16 residues. Germline loops: CDR1 SGHVS, CDR2 FQNEAQ.

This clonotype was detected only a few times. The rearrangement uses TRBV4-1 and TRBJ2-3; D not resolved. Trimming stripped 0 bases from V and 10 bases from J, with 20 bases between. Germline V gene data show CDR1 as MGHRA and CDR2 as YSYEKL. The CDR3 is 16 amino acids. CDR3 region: CASSQDLKGTWDAQYF. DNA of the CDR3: TGCGCCAGCAGCCAAGATCTGAAGGGTACGTGGGATGCGCAGTATTTT.

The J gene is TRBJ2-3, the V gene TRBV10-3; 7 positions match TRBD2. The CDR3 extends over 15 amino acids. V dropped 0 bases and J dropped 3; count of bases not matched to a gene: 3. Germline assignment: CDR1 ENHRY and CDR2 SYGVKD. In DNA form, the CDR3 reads TGTGCCATCAGTGAGTCTAGCGGGTGGACAGATACGCAGTATTTT. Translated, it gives CAISESSGWTDTQYF.

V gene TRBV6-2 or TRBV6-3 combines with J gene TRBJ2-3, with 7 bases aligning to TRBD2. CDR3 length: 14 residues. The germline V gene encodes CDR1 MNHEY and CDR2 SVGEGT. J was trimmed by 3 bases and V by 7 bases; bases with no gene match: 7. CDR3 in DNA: TGTGCCAGCAATCCGGGACTACTAACAGATACGCAGTATTTT. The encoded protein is CASNPGLLTDTQYF.